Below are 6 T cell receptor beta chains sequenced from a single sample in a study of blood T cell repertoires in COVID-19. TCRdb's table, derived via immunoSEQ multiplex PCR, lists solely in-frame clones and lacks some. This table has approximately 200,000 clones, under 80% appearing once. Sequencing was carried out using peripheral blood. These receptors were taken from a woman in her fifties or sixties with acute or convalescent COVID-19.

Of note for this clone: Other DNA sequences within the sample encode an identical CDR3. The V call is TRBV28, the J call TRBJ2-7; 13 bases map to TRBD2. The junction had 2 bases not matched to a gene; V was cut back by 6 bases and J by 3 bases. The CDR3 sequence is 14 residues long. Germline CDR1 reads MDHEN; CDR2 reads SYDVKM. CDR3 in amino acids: CASSRLAGGYEQYF. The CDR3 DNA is TGTGCCAGCAGCCGACTAGCGGGGGGCTACGAGCAGTACTTC.

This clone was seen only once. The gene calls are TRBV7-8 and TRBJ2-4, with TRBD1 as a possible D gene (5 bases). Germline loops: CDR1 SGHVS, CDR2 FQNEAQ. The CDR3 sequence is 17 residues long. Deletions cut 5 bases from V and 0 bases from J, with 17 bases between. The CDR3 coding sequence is TGTGCCAGCAGCCGACTCTCCAGGGCTCTAGCCAAAAACATTCAGTACTTC. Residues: CASSRLSRALAKNIQYF.

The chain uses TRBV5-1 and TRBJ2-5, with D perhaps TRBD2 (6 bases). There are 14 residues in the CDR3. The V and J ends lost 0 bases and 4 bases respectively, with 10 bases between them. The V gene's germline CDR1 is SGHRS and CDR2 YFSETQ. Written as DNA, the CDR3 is TGCGCCAGCAGCTTGGCGGGAGCTGGAGAGACCCAGTACTTC. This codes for CASSLAGAGETQYF. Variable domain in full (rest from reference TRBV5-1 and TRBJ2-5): KAGVTQTPRYLIKTRGQQVTLSCSPISGHRSVSWYQQTPGQGLQFLFEYFSETQRNKGNFPGRFSGRQFSNSRSEMNVSTLELGDSALYLCASSLAGAGETQYFGPGTRLLVL.

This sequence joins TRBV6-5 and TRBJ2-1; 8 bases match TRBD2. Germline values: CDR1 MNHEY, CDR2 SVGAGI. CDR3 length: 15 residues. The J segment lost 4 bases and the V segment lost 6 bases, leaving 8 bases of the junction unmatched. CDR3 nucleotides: TGTGCCAGCAGAAACGGGGGGGCCGAGTACAATGAGCAGTTCTTC. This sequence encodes CASRNGGAEYNEQFF.

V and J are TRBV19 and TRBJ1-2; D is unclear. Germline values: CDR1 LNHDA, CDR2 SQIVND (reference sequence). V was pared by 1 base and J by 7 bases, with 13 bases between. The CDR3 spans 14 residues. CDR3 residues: CASSIGGTRLGYTF. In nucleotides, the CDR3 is TGTGCCAGTAGTATAGGAGGCACACGACTTGGCTACACCTTC.

CDR3 sequence reads: CACLGARDTEAFF. In nucleotides, the CDR3 is TGTGCCTGTCTGGGGGCGAGGGACACTGAAGCTTTCTTT. This chain connects TRBV30 to TRBJ1-1, with D perhaps matching TRBD1 (6 bases). CDR1 and CDR2 from the germline V gene are GTSNPN and SVGIG (reference sequence). CDR3 length: 13 residues. Trimming stripped 6 bases from V and 3 bases from J, with 14 bases between. Filled out from reference TRBV30 and TRBJ1-1, the complete variable domain reads SQTIHQWPATLVQPVGSPLSLECTVEGTSNPNLYWYRQAAGRGLQLLFYSVGIGQISSEVPQNLSASRPQDRQFILSSKKLLLSDSGFYLCACLGARDTEAFFGQGTRLTVV.